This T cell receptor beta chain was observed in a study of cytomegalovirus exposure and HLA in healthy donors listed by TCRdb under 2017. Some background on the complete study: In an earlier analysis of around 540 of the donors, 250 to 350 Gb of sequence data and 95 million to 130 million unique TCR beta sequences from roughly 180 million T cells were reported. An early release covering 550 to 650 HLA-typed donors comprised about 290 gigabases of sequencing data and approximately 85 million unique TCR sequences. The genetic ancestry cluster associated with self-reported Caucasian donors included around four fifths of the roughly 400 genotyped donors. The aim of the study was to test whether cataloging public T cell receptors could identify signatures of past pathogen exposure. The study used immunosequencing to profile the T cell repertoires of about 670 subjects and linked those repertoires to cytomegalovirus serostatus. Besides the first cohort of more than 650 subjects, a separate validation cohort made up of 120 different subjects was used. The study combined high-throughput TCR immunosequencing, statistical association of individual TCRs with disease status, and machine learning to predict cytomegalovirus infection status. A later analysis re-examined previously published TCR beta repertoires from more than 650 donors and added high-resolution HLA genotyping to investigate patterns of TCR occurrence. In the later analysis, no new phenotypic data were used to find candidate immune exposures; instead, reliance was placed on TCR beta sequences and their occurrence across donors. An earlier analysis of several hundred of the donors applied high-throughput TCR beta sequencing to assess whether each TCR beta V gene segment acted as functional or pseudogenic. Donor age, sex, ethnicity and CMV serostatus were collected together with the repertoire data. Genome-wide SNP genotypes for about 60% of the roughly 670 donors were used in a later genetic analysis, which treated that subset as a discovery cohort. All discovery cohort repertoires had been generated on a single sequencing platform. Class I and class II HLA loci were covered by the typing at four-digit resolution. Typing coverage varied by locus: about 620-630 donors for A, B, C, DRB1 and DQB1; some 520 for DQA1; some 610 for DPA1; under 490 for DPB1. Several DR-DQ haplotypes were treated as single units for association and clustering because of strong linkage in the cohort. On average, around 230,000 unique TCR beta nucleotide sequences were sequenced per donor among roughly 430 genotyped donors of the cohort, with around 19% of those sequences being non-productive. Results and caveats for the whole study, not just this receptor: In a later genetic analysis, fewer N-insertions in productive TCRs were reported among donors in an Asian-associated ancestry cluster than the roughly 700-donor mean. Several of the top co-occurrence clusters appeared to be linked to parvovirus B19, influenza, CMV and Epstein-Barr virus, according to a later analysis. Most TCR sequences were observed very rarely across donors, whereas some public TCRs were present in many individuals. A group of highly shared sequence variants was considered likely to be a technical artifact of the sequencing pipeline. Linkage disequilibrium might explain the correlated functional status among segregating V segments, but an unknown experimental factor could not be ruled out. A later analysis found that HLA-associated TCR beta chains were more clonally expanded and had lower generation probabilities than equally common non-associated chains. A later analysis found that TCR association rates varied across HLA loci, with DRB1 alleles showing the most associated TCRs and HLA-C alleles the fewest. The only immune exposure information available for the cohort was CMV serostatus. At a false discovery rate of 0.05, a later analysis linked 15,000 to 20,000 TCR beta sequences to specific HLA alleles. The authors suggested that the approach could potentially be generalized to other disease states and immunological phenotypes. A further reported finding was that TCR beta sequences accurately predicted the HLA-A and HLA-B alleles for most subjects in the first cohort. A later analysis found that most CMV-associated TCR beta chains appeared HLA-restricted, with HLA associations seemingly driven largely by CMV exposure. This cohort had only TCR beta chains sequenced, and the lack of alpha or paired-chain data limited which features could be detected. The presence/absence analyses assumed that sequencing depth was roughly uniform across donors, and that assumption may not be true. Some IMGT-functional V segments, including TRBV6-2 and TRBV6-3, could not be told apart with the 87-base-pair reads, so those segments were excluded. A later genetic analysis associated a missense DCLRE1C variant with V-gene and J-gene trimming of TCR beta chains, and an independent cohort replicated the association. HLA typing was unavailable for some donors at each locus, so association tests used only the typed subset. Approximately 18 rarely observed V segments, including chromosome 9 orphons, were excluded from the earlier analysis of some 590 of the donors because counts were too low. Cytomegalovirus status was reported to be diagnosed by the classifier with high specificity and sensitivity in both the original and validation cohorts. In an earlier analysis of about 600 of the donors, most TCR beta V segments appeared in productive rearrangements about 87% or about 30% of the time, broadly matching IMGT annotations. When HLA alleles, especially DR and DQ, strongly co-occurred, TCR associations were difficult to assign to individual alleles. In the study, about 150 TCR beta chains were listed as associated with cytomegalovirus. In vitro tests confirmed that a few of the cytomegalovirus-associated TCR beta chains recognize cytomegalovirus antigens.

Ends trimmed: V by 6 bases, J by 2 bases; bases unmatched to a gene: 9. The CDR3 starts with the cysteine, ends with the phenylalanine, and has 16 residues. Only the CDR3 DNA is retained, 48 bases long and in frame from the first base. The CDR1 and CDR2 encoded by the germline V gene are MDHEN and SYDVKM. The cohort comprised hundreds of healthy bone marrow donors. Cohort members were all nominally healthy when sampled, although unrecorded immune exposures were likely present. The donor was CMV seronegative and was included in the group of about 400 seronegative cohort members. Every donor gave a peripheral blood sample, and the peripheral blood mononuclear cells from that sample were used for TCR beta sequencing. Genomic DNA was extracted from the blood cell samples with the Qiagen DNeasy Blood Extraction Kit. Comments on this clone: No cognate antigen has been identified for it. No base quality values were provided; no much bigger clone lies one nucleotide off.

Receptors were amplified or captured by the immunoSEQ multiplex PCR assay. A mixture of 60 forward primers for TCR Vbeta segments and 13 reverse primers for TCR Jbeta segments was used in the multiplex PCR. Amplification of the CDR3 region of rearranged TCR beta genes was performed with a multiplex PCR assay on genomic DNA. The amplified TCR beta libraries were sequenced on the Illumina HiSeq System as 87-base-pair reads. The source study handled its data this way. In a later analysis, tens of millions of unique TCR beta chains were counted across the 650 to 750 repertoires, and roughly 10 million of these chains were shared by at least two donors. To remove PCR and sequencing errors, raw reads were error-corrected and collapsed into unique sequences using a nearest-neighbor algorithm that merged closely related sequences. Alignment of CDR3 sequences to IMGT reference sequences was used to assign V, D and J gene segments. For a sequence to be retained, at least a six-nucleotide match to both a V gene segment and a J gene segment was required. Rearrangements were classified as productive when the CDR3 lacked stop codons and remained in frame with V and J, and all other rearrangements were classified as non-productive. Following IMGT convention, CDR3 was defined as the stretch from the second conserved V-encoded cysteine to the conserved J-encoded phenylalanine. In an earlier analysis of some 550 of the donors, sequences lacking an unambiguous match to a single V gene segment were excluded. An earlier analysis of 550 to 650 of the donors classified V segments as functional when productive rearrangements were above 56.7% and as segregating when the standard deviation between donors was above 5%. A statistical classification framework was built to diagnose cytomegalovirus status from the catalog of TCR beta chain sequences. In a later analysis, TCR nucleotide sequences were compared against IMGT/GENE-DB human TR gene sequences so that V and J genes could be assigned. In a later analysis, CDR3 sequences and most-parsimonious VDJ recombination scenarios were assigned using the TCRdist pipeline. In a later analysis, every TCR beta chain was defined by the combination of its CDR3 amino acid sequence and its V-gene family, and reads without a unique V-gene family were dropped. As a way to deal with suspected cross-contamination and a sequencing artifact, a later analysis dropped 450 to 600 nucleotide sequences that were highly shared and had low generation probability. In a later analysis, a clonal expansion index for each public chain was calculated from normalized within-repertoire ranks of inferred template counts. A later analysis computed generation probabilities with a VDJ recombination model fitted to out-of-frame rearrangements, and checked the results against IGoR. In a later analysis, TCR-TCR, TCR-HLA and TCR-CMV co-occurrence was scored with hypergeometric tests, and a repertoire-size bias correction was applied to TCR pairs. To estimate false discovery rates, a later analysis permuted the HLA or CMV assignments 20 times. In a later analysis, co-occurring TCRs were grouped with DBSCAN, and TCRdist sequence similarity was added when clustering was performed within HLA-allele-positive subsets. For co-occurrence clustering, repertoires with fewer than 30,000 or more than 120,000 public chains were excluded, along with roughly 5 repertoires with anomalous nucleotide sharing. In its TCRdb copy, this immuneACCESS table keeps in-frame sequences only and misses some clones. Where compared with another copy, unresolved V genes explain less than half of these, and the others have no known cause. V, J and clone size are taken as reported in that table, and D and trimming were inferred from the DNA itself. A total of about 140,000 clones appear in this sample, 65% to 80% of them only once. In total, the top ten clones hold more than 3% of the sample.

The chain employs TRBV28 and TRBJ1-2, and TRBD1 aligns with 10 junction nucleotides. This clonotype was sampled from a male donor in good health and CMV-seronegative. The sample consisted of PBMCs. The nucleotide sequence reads TGTGCCAGCAGACTTTACCGGGACAGGGGAAACTATGGCTACACCTTC. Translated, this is CASRLYRDRGNYGYTF.